These T cell receptor beta chains were read from a single sample in a study of sequential checkpoint blockade in melanoma. Data came from immunoSEQ multiplex PCR; TCRdb stores just in-frame clones and leaves some out. The sample consists of approximately 8,800 clones, 50% to 75% of them appearing once. Sequences were derived from CD8+ T cells sorted from blood (inferred from file names), sampled from a patient given nivolumab and ipilimumab in sequence. The source is a human donor with melanoma. Each CDR3 is given with its conserved first and last residue. The D gene is left open where the match is weak. Clone sizes are given selectively: once, few, many, or a class where the clone is expanded.

size,V,J,D,CDR3,DNA
.,TRBV6-5,TRBJ1-1,.,CASRVLTAFF,TGTGCCAGCAGAGTACTTACGGCTTTCTTT
.,TRBV5-1,TRBJ1-1,.,CASSLGPNTEAFF,TGCGCCAGCAGCTTGGGGCCGAACACTGAAGCTTTCTTT
few,TRBV20-1,TRBJ2-7,.,CSARASWEQYF,TGCAGTGCGAGGGCCAGCTGGGAGCAGTACTTC
.,TRBV7-2,TRBJ1-3,TRBD1,CASSLAAGQGDRSGNTIYF,TGTGCCAGCAGCTTAGCCGCGGGACAGGGGGACCGTTCTGGAAACACCATATATTTT
few,TRBV27,TRBJ2-7,.,CASSSYRVNSYEQYF,TGTGCCAGCAGTTCATACAGGGTTAATAGCTACGAGCAGTACTTC
.,TRBV9,TRBJ1-1,.,CASSGAPGHRPGTEAFF,TGTGCCAGCAGCGGGGCTCCGGGACATCGGCCGGGGACTGAAGCTTTCTTT
few,TRBV7-9,TRBJ2-7,.,CASSPYRQYEQYF,TGTGCCAGCAGCCCTTACCGACAATACGAGCAGTACTTC
.,TRBV19,TRBJ2-7,.,CASSLTTRAYEQYF,TGTGCCAGTAGTCTAACTACGAGGGCCTACGAGCAGTACTTC
.,TRBV15,TRBJ2-7,TRBD2,CATSRGLAGGPGGFEQYF,TGTGCCACCAGCAGAGGACTAGCGGGGGGACCCGGAGGGTTTGAGCAGTACTTC
.,TRBV27,TRBJ2-7,.,CASSLRQASGTRSYEQYF,TGTGCCAGCAGTTTGCGCCAAGCCTCCGGGACACGCTCCTACGAGCAGTACTTC
.,TRBV5-1,TRBJ1-1,TRBD1,CASSAGGSPEAFF,TGCGCCAGCAGCGCAGGGGGGAGCCCTGAAGCTTTCTTT
.,TRBV5-6,TRBJ2-7,TRBD2,CASSYGGGGGSEQYF,TGTGCCAGCAGCTATGGTGGCGGGGGGGGCTCCGAGCAGTACTTC
.,TRBV6-6,TRBJ1-1,.,CASSYSRRDTEAFF,TGTGCCAGCAGTTACTCAAGACGGGACACTGAAGCTTTCTTT
.,TRBV4-1,TRBJ1-1,.,CASSQGRGTEAFF,TGCGCCAGCAGCCAAGGACGCGGCACTGAAGCTTTCTTT
.,TRBV28,TRBJ1-5,TRBD1,CASSFGGAGGSNQPQHF,TGTGCCAGCAGTTTTGGCGGGGCAGGGGGTAGCAATCAGCCCCAGCATTTT
.,TRBV9,TRBJ1-1,.,CASSVIGGAGQNTEAFF,TGTGCCAGCAGCGTAATAGGGGGTGCAGGCCAGAACACTGAAGCTTTCTTT
.,TRBV28,TRBJ2-7,TRBD1,CASSPWTGGSHEQYF,TGTGCCAGCAGTCCCTGGACAGGGGGAAGCCACGAGCAGTACTTC
.,TRBV18,TRBJ1-6,.,CASSPRSTNPNSPLHF,TGTGCCAGCTCACCACGCTCGACAAATCCGAATTCACCCCTCCACTTT
.,TRBV27,TRBJ2-7,TRBD1,CASSYSGTGVHEQYF,TGTGCCAGCAGTTACTCCGGGACAGGGGTCCACGAGCAGTACTTC
.,TRBV5-1,TRBJ2-7,.,CASSFAGYEQYF,TGCGCCAGCAGCTTTGCGGGATACGAGCAGTACTTC
.,TRBV19,TRBJ2-1,TRBD1,CASSPARGQGEQFF,TGTGCCAGTAGTCCGGCTAGGGGGCAGGGTGAGCAGTTCTTC
.,TRBV27,TRBJ2-2,.,CASSFGTGELFF,TGTGCCAGCAGTTTCGGCACCGGGGAGCTGTTTTTT
.,TRBV5-4,TRBJ1-3,TRBD1,CASSLHSRDRGNTIYF,TGTGCCAGCAGCTTGCATTCGAGGGACAGGGGAAACACCATATATTTT
.,TRBV28,TRBJ2-7,.,CASSLTGGSYEQYF,TGTGCCAGCAGTTTGACTGGAGGGTCCTACGAGCAGTACTTC
few,TRBV30,TRBJ1-1,TRBD1,CAWGWGQGVTEAFF,TGTGCCTGGGGGTGGGGACAGGGGGTCACTGAAGCTTTCTTT
once,TRBV7-2,TRBJ2-1,TRBD2,CASSLAGLDYEQFF,TGTGCCAGCAGCTTAGCCGGACTAGATTATGAGCAGTTCTTC